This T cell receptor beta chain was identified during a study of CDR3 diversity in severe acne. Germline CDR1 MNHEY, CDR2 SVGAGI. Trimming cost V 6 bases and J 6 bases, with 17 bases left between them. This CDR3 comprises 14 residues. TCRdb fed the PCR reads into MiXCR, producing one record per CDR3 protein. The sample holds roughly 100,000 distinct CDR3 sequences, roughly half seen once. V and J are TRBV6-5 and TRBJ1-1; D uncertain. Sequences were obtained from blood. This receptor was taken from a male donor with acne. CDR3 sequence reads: CASSSWGLVAEAFF. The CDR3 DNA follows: TGTGCCAGCAGCTCCTGGGGTCTAGTGGCTGAAGCTTTCTTT.